This T cell receptor (beta chain) emerged from a study of CD8 T cells in Susac syndrome. A quantity of about 0.5 to 1 ug RNA underwent reverse transcription using random hexamers. An immunoSEQ multiplex PCR generated amplified TCR beta CDR3 products spanning 54 Vbeta and 13 Jbeta. TCRdb ran MiXCR on the immunoSEQ multiplex PCR reads and lists one entry per CDR3 protein. This table holds 200,000 to 300,000 distinct CDR3 sequences, 85% to 95% found once. This CDR3 has 17 residues. V lost 6 bases to trimming and J lost 10 bases; unmatched junction nucleotides: 14. The germline CDR1 and CDR2 sequences are MDHEN and SYDVKM.

The TCR was taken from a human donor with multiple sclerosis. Sequenced material: CD4+ T cells from PBMCs. The chain carries TRBV28 and TRBJ2-1, with 14 nucleotides matching TRBD2. CDR3 sequence reads: CASRTTGIGLAGGEQFF. DNA of the CDR3: TGTGCCAGCAGAACTACAGGGATCGGACTAGCGGGGGGCGAGCAGTTCTTC.